This record looks at one T cell receptor beta chain sequence and its context. The antigen remains unidentified. The entry originates in a study of cytomegalovirus exposure and HLA in healthy donors. Overall study context: For the 300 to 450 genotyped donors, about 79% fell within the Caucasian-associated ancestry cluster.

The PCR had 60 Vbeta and 13 Jbeta primers. Assay: immunoSEQ multiplex PCR; the TCRdb copy retains only in-frame clones and omits some. The repertoire includes 75,000 to 95,000 clones, less than 65% of them detected once, and roughly 6% sits in the top ten. The study, taken as a whole, reports: Researchers reported from a later analysis that most CMV-associated TCR beta chains appeared HLA-restricted. Of the V segments, some could not be distinguished, including TRBV6-2 and TRBV6-3, and were excluded. Some TCR beta chains (over 150 of them) were listed as cytomegalovirus-associated.

Trimming cost V 2 bases and J 0 bases; bases outside gene matches: 6. CDR3 length equals 19 residues. CDR1 is SGHTA, CDR2 FQGNSA, per germline. The TCR sequence derives from a woman aged 30 to 39 in good health and CMV-seronegative. The sample taken for sequencing was PBMCs. The J gene is TRBJ2-2, the V gene TRBV7-2; 13 bases line up with TRBD2. CDR3: CASSLRGLAGVANTGELFF. The CDR3 coding sequence is TGTGCCAGCAGCTTAAGAGGACTAGCGGGAGTCGCGAACACCGGGGAGCTGTTTTTT.